A single sample is the source of the 29 T cell receptor beta chains below, sequenced in a study of T cell responses to AZD1222 COVID-19 vaccine. Produced via immunoSEQ multiplex PCR; TCRdb's table is partial and in-frame only. The sample shows 84,000 or so clones, about 92% of them seen only once. The material sequenced was peripheral blood, taken on day 0 of AZD1222 vaccination. The receptor source for this set is an adult in good health.

CDR3: CASSLALGQGTSGANVLTF. The CDR3 DNA sequence: TGTGCCAGCAGCTTAGCGCTCGGACAGGGTACCTCTGGGGCCAACGTCCTGACTTTC. The chain uses TRBV7-9 and TRBJ2-6; 8 nucleotides align to TRBD1. CDR3 length: 19 amino acids. Losses at the gene ends were 0 bases for V and 0 bases for J; bases not matched to a gene: 7. The germline gives CDR1 SEHNR, CDR2 FQNEAQ (reference sequence).

The J gene is TRBJ2-1, the V gene TRBV6-5; 10 nucleotides match TRBD1. In germline, CDR1 is MNHEY, CDR2 SVGAGI. J gave up 6 bases and V 7 bases, and 6 bases lay outside the gene matches. The CDR3 has 14 amino acids. CDR3 region: CASTYGTGVNEQFF. The CDR3 bases are TGTGCCAGCACCTACGGGACAGGGGTCAATGAGCAGTTCTTC.

The chain couples TRBV28 to TRBJ1-3; no clear D. Germline loops: CDR1 MDHEN, CDR2 SYDVKM. V was trimmed by 6 bases and J by 4 bases, leaving 13 bases between them. The CDR3 covers 14 residues. CDR3 region: CASSPGGGGNTIYF. The DNA for the CDR3 is TGTGCCAGCAGCCCGGGAGGAGGGGGAAACACCATATATTTT.

The chain joins TRBV11-2 to TRBJ1-1, with D uncertain. The CDR3 covers 14 residues. V was clipped by 1 base and J by 4 bases, with 10 bases between them. Germline V CDR1 and CDR2: SGHAT, FQNNGV. CDR3 in DNA: TGTGCCAGCAGCTTAGCGGGGTTTGGCACTGAAGCTTTCTTT. It specifies CASSLAGFGTEAFF.

The V and J genes are TRBV6-5 and TRBJ1-5; no clear D. The V gene lost 3 bases and the J gene lost 6 bases, with 9 bases spanning the gap. Germline CDR1 reads MNHEY; CDR2 reads SVGAGI. The CDR3 sequence is 13 residues long. The CDR3: CASSYNPGQPQHF. The CDR3, as DNA: TGTGCCAGCAGTTATAATCCCGGTCAGCCCCAGCATTTT.

This sequence joins TRBV27 and TRBJ1-1; weak D call: TRBD1 (5 bases). V was clipped by 5 bases and J by 0 bases, with 10 bases between them. The CDR3 is 14 residues long. The germline CDR1 and CDR2 sequences are MNHEY and SMNVEV (reference sequence). CDR3 loop: CASSTWGMNTEAFF. CDR3 DNA sequence: TGTGCCAGCAGTACCTGGGGCATGAACACTGAAGCTTTCTTT.

This chain connects TRBV14 to TRBJ2-1; 7 bases align to TRBD2. The CDR3 sequence is 13 residues long. With V trimmed by 6 bases and J by 7 bases, 6 bases remained unmatched. The germline V gene has CDR1 SGHDN and CDR2 FVKESK. CDR3 amino acids: CASSQSGANEQFF. CDR3 nucleotides: TGTGCCAGCAGTCAGAGCGGGGCGAATGAGCAGTTCTTC.

The CDR3 reads CASSSQQGRIGGYTF. In DNA, the CDR3 is TGTGCCAGCAGTTCCCAGCAGGGGCGGATTGGTGGCTACACCTTC. This rearrangement joins TRBV28 to TRBJ1-2, with D maybe TRBD1 (6 bases). This CDR3 contains 15 residues. CDR1 and CDR2 from the germline V gene are MDHEN and SYDVKM. The V end lost 4 bases, the J end lost 7 bases, and 19 bases lay between the germline ends.

The count of this clone is one. This chain joins TRBV19 and TRBJ2-7; D gene uncertain. Germline CDR1 and CDR2: LNHDA and SQIVND (reference sequence). The CDR3 extends over 14 amino acids. Trimming cost V 5 bases and J 2 bases, with 13 bases left between them. The CDR3 DNA follows: TGTGCCAGTAGTTCGCGAGGAAGTGCCTACGAGCAGTACTTC. Protein product: CASSSRGSAYEQYF.

This sequence joins TRBV13 and TRBJ1-1, with D maybe TRBD1 (6 bases). The CDR3 loop spans 12 amino acids. CDR1 is PRHDT and CDR2 is FYEKMQ in the germline V gene (reference sequence). V was clipped by 2 bases and J by 11 bases, with 12 bases between them. CDR3 residues: CASSLYRDMAFF. In nucleotides, the CDR3 is TGTGCCAGCAGCTTATACAGGGACATGGCTTTCTTT.

The chain employs TRBV5-6 and TRBJ2-5; weak D call: TRBD2 (5 bases). V was shortened by 4 bases and J by 1 base, with 11 bases between the two germline ends. Per germline, CDR1 SGHDT and CDR2 YYEEEE. The CDR3 sequence is 14 residues long. In nucleotides, the CDR3 is TGTGCCAGCAGCCCCCGGGGTGTCCAAGAGACCCAGTACTTC. Amino acid sequence: CASSPRGVQETQYF.

The chain has TRBV5-4 and TRBJ2-2, with D possibly being TRBD1 (6 bases). CDR3 length equals 14 residues. Germline CDR1 reads SGHNT; CDR2 reads YYREEE (reference sequence). Trimming took 2 bases from V and 5 from J, leaving 10 bases between them. The CDR3 coding sequence is TGTGCCAGCAGCTTTCCAACAGGGACCGGGGAGCTGTTTTTT. Its translation: CASSFPTGTGELFF.

The DNA of the CDR3 is TGCGCCAGCAGCCAAGAGAGGGCTGGGTCACCCCTCCACTTT. It is translated as CASSQERAGSPLHF. This sequence joins TRBV4-1 and TRBJ1-6; no clear D gene. With 0 bases removed from V and 10 bases from J, the gap between germline ends came to 10 bases. Germline CDR1 reads MGHRA; CDR2 reads YSYEKL. The CDR3 loop spans 14 amino acids.

J is TRBJ2-1 and V is TRBV2; D not resolved. CDR3 size: 12 residues. Trimming shortened V by 6 bases and J by 10 bases, and 13 bases separated the two germline ends. From germline, CDR1 is SNHLY and CDR2 FYNNEI. In DNA form, the CDR3 reads TGTGCCAGCAGGTCCCGAGCTCGGGAGCAGTTCTTC. It translates to CASRSRAREQFF.

The J gene is TRBJ2-1, the V gene TRBV7-2; 7 nucleotides align to TRBD2. The V gene's germline CDR1 is SGHTA and CDR2 FQGNSA. The V gene end was trimmed by 5 bases and the J gene end by 8 bases; junction bases not matched to a gene: 6. CDR3 length: 13 residues. The CDR3 sequence is CASSPYLADEQFF. The CDR3 bases are TGTGCCAGCAGCCCGTATCTAGCGGATGAGCAGTTCTTC.

The gene calls are TRBV12-3 or TRBV12-4 and TRBJ1-6; a possible D gene is TRBD1 (6 bases). This CDR3 region has 13 residues. Trimming took 10 bases from V and 5 from J, leaving 12 bases between them. CDR3 nucleotide sequence: TGTGCCACGGGCCGGGACAATAATTCACCCCTCCACTTT. Amino acid sequence: CATGRDNNSPLHF.

The chain couples TRBV6-5 to TRBJ1-2, with a tentative D call TRBD1 (5 bases). Trimming took off 0 bases at V and 3 bases at J, with 11 bases between the two ends. The germline V gene encodes CDR1 MNHEY and CDR2 SVGAGI. The CDR3 has 15 residues. The CDR3 spells CASSYSYLRDYGYTF. In DNA form, the CDR3 reads TGTGCCAGCAGTTACTCCTACCTCAGGGACTATGGCTACACCTTC.

The chain uses TRBV5-5 and TRBJ2-6, with 11 bases identical to TRBD1. The CDR3 has 18 residues. After removal of 4 bases from V and 2 bases from J, the junction contained 8 bases not matched to a gene. The germline V gene encodes CDR1 SGHKS and CDR2 YYEKEE (reference sequence). DNA for the CDR3: TGTGCCAGCAGCGCCTCCGGACAGGGGGCGACTGGGGCCAACGTCCTGACTTTC. This codes for CASSASGQGATGANVLTF. The whole variable domain, filled in from reference TRBV5-5 and TRBJ2-6, reads DAGVTQSPTHLIKTRGQQVTLRCSPISGHKSVSWYQQVLGQGPQFIFQYYEKEERGRGNFPDRFSARQFPNYSSELNVNALLLGDSALYLCASSASGQGATGANVLTFGAGSRLTVL.

The genes are TRBV10-3 and TRBJ2-1; TRBD2 might be the D (5 bases). V lost 7 bases and J lost 10, with 17 bases in between. Per germline, CDR1 ENHRY and CDR2 SYGVKD. The CDR3 contains 13 residues. The CDR3 loop reads CAIMERERSEQFF. In DNA, the CDR3 is TGTGCCATCATGGAGAGGGAGCGGAGCGAGCAGTTCTTC.

This sequence joins TRBV28 and TRBJ1-5, with no clear D. The V gene lost 4 bases and the J gene lost 8 bases, with 15 bases spanning the gap. Germline V gives CDR1 MDHEN, CDR2 SYDVKM. CDR3 size: 14 residues. CDR3 DNA sequence: TGTGCCAGCAGTTCGGCGGGCACGTTCAAGCCCCAGCATTTT. Its translation is CASSSAGTFKPQHF.

The chain employs TRBV28 and TRBJ2-1; D is ambiguous. The V end lost 3 bases, the J end lost 5 bases, and 5 bases lay between the germline ends. The CDR3 extends over 12 amino acids. CDR1 and CDR2 from the germline V gene are MDHEN and SYDVKM. The CDR3: CASSLFHNEQFF. The CDR3 DNA sequence: TGTGCCAGCAGTTTGTTCCACAATGAGCAGTTCTTC.

The chain employs TRBV18 and TRBJ1-5; 7 bases line up with TRBD1. The CDR3 has 17 amino acids. CDR1 is KGHSH, CDR2 LQKENI, per germline. V lost 3 bases to trimming and J lost 3 bases; unmatched junction nucleotides: 11. The CDR3 reads CASSPIGQGVYNQPQHF. The DNA for the CDR3 is TGTGCCAGCTCACCTATTGGGCAGGGGGTTTACAATCAGCCCCAGCATTTT.

This clone was detected only once. The V call is TRBV18, the J call TRBJ1-5; 7 positions agree with TRBD1. V trimming: 6 bases; J trimming: 0 bases; junction bases outside the gene matches: 8. This CDR3 spans 16 amino acids. The germline gives CDR1 KGHSH, CDR2 LQKENI. The CDR3, as DNA: TGTGCCAGCTCCCCGGGACAGTTAGATAGCAATCAGCCCCAGCATTTT. This gives the protein CASSPGQLDSNQPQHF.

This chain uses TRBV3-1 (or the pseudogene TRBV3-2) with TRBJ2-5; no reliable D call. V was shortened by 3 bases and J by 5 bases, with 16 bases between the two germline ends. Germline-derived CDR1 and CDR2 are LGHDT and YNNKEL (reference sequence). The CDR3 totals 15 residues. The CDR3 nucleotides read TGTGCCAGCAGCCAGACCTTACAAGAGAGCGAGACCCAGTACTTC. It codes for CASSQTLQESETQYF.

This clone has just one count. The chain is built from TRBV29-1 and TRBJ2-1; possibly TRBD1 for D (7 bases). V lost 6 bases and J lost 0, with 15 bases in between. From germline, CDR1 is SQVTM and CDR2 ANQGSEA. The length of the CDR3 is 15 residues. The CDR3 region is CSVGGQGDSYNEQFF. In DNA form, the CDR3 reads TGCAGCGTGGGGGGCCAGGGGGACTCCTACAATGAGCAGTTCTTC.

This rearrangement joins TRBV29-1 to TRBJ2-7, with 10 bases lining up with TRBD1. CDR1 is SQVTM and CDR2 is ANQGSEA in the germline V gene. V was pared by 4 bases and J by 1 base, with 1 base of the junction left unmatched. The CDR3 is made up of 13 amino acids. The chain's CDR3 is CSVGQGASYEQYF. The CDR3 nucleotides are TGCAGCGTTGGACAGGGGGCTTCCTACGAGCAGTACTTC.

The chain uses TRBV30 and TRBJ2-7; 10 bases map to TRBD2. This CDR3 comprises 12 residues. CDR1 and CDR2 (germline): GTSNPN, SVGIG (reference sequence). Trimming at V came to 4 bases and at J to 5 bases, leaving 2 bases not matched to a gene. As DNA, the CDR3 is TGTGCCTGGACTAGCGGGGGCGACGAGCAGTACTTC. Amino acid sequence: CAWTSGGDEQYF.

J is TRBJ2-3 and V is TRBV24-1, with 10 bases matching TRBD2. Germline V gene data show CDR1 as KGHDR and CDR2 as SFDVKD. After removal of 7 bases from V and 5 bases from J, the junction contained 8 bases not matched to a gene. The CDR3 totals 15 residues. CDR3 in amino acids: CATRAGGTGKDTQYF. The CDR3 DNA sequence: TGTGCCACCAGAGCGGGAGGGACAGGTAAAGATACGCAGTATTTT.

For the CDR3, the DNA is TGTGCCAGCAGTTCTCGACGGGAGGAGCAGTACTTC. Protein: CASSSRREEQYF. V and J are TRBV12-3 or TRBV12-4 and TRBJ2-7; perhaps TRBD2 as D (6 bases). The V and J ends lost 4 bases and 7 bases respectively, with 11 bases between them. The CDR3 loop spans 12 amino acids.